These T cell receptor beta chains were read from a single sample in a study of a mutant IDH1 vaccine in newly diagnosed glioma. For these TCRs, the target antigens are not known. Measured with immunoSEQ multiplex PCR; TCRdb has only the in-frame clones, and not every one. The top ten clones hold 3% to 3.5% of a sample with 30,000 to 40,000 clones, about four fifths of them seen once. Material: PBMCs, obtained from a glioma patient whose treatment included an IDH1 peptide vaccine. Receptors originate from a man in his forties with glioma. Some clones in this sample may be carry-over from other donors' samples. Each CDR3 is given with its conserved first and last residue. D genes are given only for firm matches. Clone size is given for some rows only: seen once, a few or many times, or a class if the clone is expanded.

16 - TRBD2 TRBJ2-1 TRBV5-1 TGCGCCAGCAGCTCGGGGGGGTTCGTAAGCGGCGATGAGCAGTTCTTC CASSSGGFVSGDEQFF
14 few - TRBJ1-4 TRBV28 TGTGCCAGCAGCTCGACTAACAGCGATGAAAAACTGTTTTTT CASSSTNSDEKLFF
15 once TRBD1 TRBJ2-7 TRBV18 TGTGCCAGCTCTCAACCGGGACAGGGTGTATACGAGCAGTACTTC CASSQPGQGVYEQYF
16 - TRBD1 TRBJ2-5 TRBV5-4 TGTGCCAGCAGCTTGGGAGGGGGCGCCGACCAAGAGACCCAGTACTTC CASSLGGGADQETQYF
14 - - TRBJ2-7 TRBV5-1 TGCGCCAGCAGCTTGCGGAGGGGGGGATACGAGCAGTACTTC CASSLRRGGYEQYF
16 - - TRBJ2-7 TRBV27 TGTGCCAGCAGTTTCTCCCCTTTTGAAGGACACTACGAGCAGTACTTC CASSFSPFEGHYEQYF
15 once TRBD1 TRBJ2-7 TRBV30 TGTGCCTGGAGGCTGGACAGGGGAGGTTTTTACGAGCAGTACTTC CAWRLDRGGFYEQYF
15 - - TRBJ2-7 TRBV9 TGTGCCAGCAGCGTAGCGGGGACAACAACCTACGAGCAGTACTTC CASSVAGTTTYEQYF
14 - - TRBJ2-5 TRBV13 TGTGCCAGCAGCTTAGGGGTCCTTCAAGAGACCCAGTACTTC CASSLGVLQETQYF
14 - TRBD2 TRBJ2-5 TRBV4-1 TGCGCCAGCAGCCAAGGGACTAGACAAGAGACCCAGTACTTC CASSQGTRQETQYF
17 - - TRBJ2-3 TRBV18 TGTGCCAGCTCCAACCGGTTAGTGGATCTGAAGGGAGATACGCAGTATTTT CASSNRLVDLKGDTQYF
15 - - TRBJ1-4 TRBV11-2 TGTGCCAGCAGCCCGAGGAGGGTAACTAATGAAAAACTGTTTTTT CASSPRRVTNEKLFF
10 - - TRBJ1-1 TRBV19 TGTGCCGCGGGGAACACTGAAGCTTTCTTT CAAGNTEAFF
15 - - TRBJ1-5 TRBV19 TGTGCCAGTAGGATGATCGGAGGGAACAATCAGCCCCAGCATTTT CASRMIGGNNQPQHF
14 - - TRBJ2-2 TRBV6-5 TGTGCCAGCAGTTACTCGATTACGTCCGGGGAGCTGTTTTTT CASSYSITSGELFF
16 few - TRBJ1-1 TRBV4-1 TGCGCCAGCACCTCTCTTCAGGGAGCCCAGCCCACTGAAGCTTTCTTT CASTSLQGAQPTEAFF
15 - TRBD1 TRBJ2-7 TRBV5-8 TGTGCCAGCAGCTCAGGGACAGGGGTTTCCTACGAGCAGTACTTC CASSSGTGVSYEQYF
15 - - TRBJ1-4 TRBV9 TGTGCCAGCAGCCCCTCCCCTCGGGGAGGTGAAAAACTGTTTTTT CASSPSPRGGEKLFF
13 - - TRBJ2-7 TRBV5-1 TGCGCCAGCAACTCCCCCTTCTCCTACGAGCAGTACTTC CASNSPFSYEQYF
16 - TRBD2 TRBJ2-5 TRBV19 TGTGCCAGTAGTAAATTAGCGGGGGCCGCCGTAGAGACCCAGTACTTC CASSKLAGAAVETQYF
14 few - TRBJ1-1 TRBV7-2 TGTGCCAGCAGCCCAAGGGACAAAAGGACTGAAGCTTTCTTT CASSPRDKRTEAFF
14 - TRBD1 TRBJ2-3 TRBV7-7 TGTGCTAGCAGCCGTGGACAGGGTGCAGATACGCAGTATTTT CASSRGQGADTQYF
12 - - TRBJ2-1 TRBV2 TGTGCCAGCAGCGCCGAGGGGGATGAGCAGTTCTTC CASSAEGDEQFF
9 - - TRBJ1-1 TRBV7-2 TGTGCCAGCAGCGGCGAAGCTTTCTTT CASSGEAFF
14 - - TRBJ1-1 TRBV5-1 TGCGCCAGCAGCTTGCTAGGCGGGAACACTGAAGCTTTCTTT CASSLLGGNTEAFF
16 - - TRBJ1-2 TRBV21-1 TGTGCCAGCAGCAATGTGGGCAGGGCTCCCTCCTATGGCTACACCTTC CASSNVGRAPSYGYTF
15 - - TRBJ2-7 TRBV5-1 TGCGCCAGCAGCGTGGACGGATGGAGCTCCTACGAGCAGTACTTC CASSVDGWSSYEQYF
16 - - TRBJ2-3 TRBV10-3 TGTGCCATCAGTTTAGGAGGTGACGGTCTGACAGATACGCAGTATTTT CAISLGGDGLTDTQYF
11 few - TRBJ1-4 TRBV20-1 TGCAGTACGGGACCAACGAGAAAACTGTTTTTT CSTGPTRKLFF
14 - - TRBJ1-6 TRBV27 TGTGCCAGCAGTTCTGGCAGGAATAATTCACCCCTCCACTTT CASSSGRNNSPLHF
16 - - TRBJ2-2 TRBV9 TGTGCCAGCAGCGTTGACCTTAGCCCGAGCACCGGGGAGCTGTTTTTT CASSVDLSPSTGELFF
15 - - TRBJ1-1 TRBV5-6 TGTGCCAGCAGCTTGAAGGGCGTTAGGGCCACTGAAGCTTTCTTT CASSLKGVRATEAFF
15 once TRBD1 TRBJ1-2 TRBV15 TGTGCCACCAGCAGATTGACAGGGTTTGACTATGGCTACACCTTC CATSRLTGFDYGYTF
19 - TRBD1 TRBJ1-2 TRBV4-3 TGCGCCAGCAGCCAATGGGGCCCGGGACAGGGTTTTGGTAACTATGGCTACACCTTC CASSQWGPGQGFGNYGYTF
15 - - TRBJ2-4 TRBV30 TGTGCCTGGAGTGTATCAAGGTTATCGGGAAACATTCAGTACTTC CAWSVSRLSGNIQYF
13 - - TRBJ1-2 TRBV10-3 TGTGCCATCAGTGAGTCGGACCGCTATGGCTACACCTTC CAISESDRYGYTF
16 once - TRBJ1-4 TRBV6-1 TGTGCCAGCAGTGACCCCTCCGGGGGAACTAATGAAAAACTGTTTTTT CASSDPSGGTNEKLFF